This TCR beta chain was observed in a study of blood T cells in healthy people across ages. Combining a sample-barcoded 5' primer with a J-beta primer mix, a second PCR ran for 7 to 11 cycles. TCRdb recomputed calls from the 5' RACE reads with MiXCR, one row per CDR3 protein. The table includes roughly 550,000 distinct CDR3 sequences, approximately 25% detected once. V was trimmed by 5 bases and J by 8 bases, leaving 10 bases between them. CDR1 MNHNY and CDR2 SVGAGI come from the germline V gene (reference sequence). This CDR3 region has 12 residues. Per sample, extraction of total RNA gave at least 5.5 micrograms in every case. The same data also went into a second study, on T cells of mothers and their children.

V and J are TRBV6-6 and TRBJ2-1, with D unclear. This TCR was recovered from a boy aged 5-17 years in good health. Material: blood. The CDR3 sequence is CASSPGDDEQFF. CDR3 nucleotide sequence: TGTGCCAGCAGTCCCGGAGACGATGAGCAGTTCTTC.